The rows below give T cell receptor beta chains drawn from one sample of a study of glioma-infiltrating T cells. TCRdb recomputed calls from the multiplex PCR reads with MiXCR, one row per CDR3 protein. The table records approximately 110,000 distinct CDR3 sequences, less than 30% of them present only once. The source material was glioma tissue, nonneoplastic brain tissue, or PBMCs (not recorded which). The receptors stem from a human donor with low-grade glioma or glioblastoma, undergoing nonglioma brain surgery, or in good health (not recorded which). Both conserved end residues are part of each CDR3. D genes are given only for firm matches. Only part of the rows carry a size: once, few, many, or a class if the clone is expanded.

J | V | size | D | DNA | CDR3
TRBJ1-1 | TRBV20-1 | many | TRBD1 | TGCAGTGCCCGGAGGACAGGTATTATGAACACTGAAGCTTTCTTT | CSARRTGIMNTEAFF
TRBJ2-1 | TRBV4-1 | . | TRBD2 | TGCGCCAGCAGCCTAGGGACTAGCGGGATCATGCCCTACAATGAGCAGTTCTTC | CASSLGTSGIMPYNEQFF
TRBJ2-2 | TRBV19 | many | TRBD1 | TGTGCCAGTGACTCCGGGACAGGGGCCGGGGAGCTGTTTTTT | CASDSGTGAGELFF
TRBJ1-2 | TRBV5-4 | many | . | TGTGCCAGCAACGTCGGGGGGCAAGACGGCTACACCTTC | CASNVGGQDGYTF
TRBJ2-2 | TRBV11-2 | many | . | TGTGCCAGCAGCTTCCAGCCGAACACCGGGGAGCTGTTTTTT | CASSFQPNTGELFF
TRBJ2-5 | TRBV4-1 | few | TRBD2 | TGCGCCAGCAGCCAAGAAGGACTAGCGGGTCAAGAGACCCAGTACTTC | CASSQEGLAGQETQYF
TRBJ1-3 | TRBV5-6 | . | . | TGTGCCAGCAGCTTGGTGGTTGCGGGTAACACCATATATTTT | CASSLVVAGNTIYF
TRBJ2-5 | TRBV24-1 | many | . | TGTGCCACTAGGTACCAAGAGACCCAGTACTTC | CATRYQETQYF
TRBJ2-7 | TRBV7-9 | . | TRBD1 | TGTGCCAGCAGCTTAGTTCCAGGGGGCATGGACGAGCAGTACTTC | CASSLVPGGMDEQYF
TRBJ1-3 | TRBV4-3 | many | . | TGCGCCAGCAGCCAAGACTACAACTCTGGAAACACCATATATTTT | CASSQDYNSGNTIYF
TRBJ1-1 | TRBV7-9 | many | . | TGTGCCAGCAGCTTAGTCGGGCCACAAGAAGCTTTCTTT | CASSLVGPQEAFF
TRBJ2-3 | TRBV7-2 | many | . | TGTGCCAGCAGCTTCCGGGATACGCAGTATTTT | CASSFRDTQYF
TRBJ2-5 | TRBV28 | many | . | TGTGCCAGCAGGAGGGAGTTGGAGACCCAGTACTTC | CASRRELETQYF
TRBJ2-7 | TRBV3-1 | few | . | TGTGCCAGCAGCCCGCATAGGGGCGAGCAGTACTTC | CASSPHRGEQYF
TRBJ2-3 | TRBV14 | many | . | TGTGCCAGAGTTTTGAGGGGACACTGCTCAATCACAGATACGCAGTATTTT | CARVLRGHCSITDTQYF
TRBJ1-1 | TRBV20-1 | many | . | TGCAGTGCCCCATTGGGCACTGAAGCTTTCTTT | CSAPLGTEAFF
TRBJ1-1 | TRBV5-6 | few | . | TGTGCCAGCAGTTCGGATCAGATTGAAGCTTTCTTT | CASSSDQIEAFF
TRBJ2-1 | TRBV6-6 | . | TRBD2 | TGTGCCAGCAGTTACTCCCGACTAGCGGGTATAATCAATGAGCAGTTCTTC | CASSYSRLAGIINEQFF
TRBJ2-7 | TRBV27 | many | . | TGTGCCAGCAGTCTGAGGGTAAGCTACGAGCAGTACTTC | CASSLRVSYEQYF
TRBJ2-2 | TRBV28 | many | . | TGTGCCATACTGAAAGGGAGCCGAACCGGGGAGCTGTTTTTT | CAILKGSRTGELFF
TRBJ1-6 | TRBV20-1 | many | . | TGCAGTGCTAGAGATTGGGTTCTAGCTTGGAATTCACCCCTCCACTTT | CSARDWVLAWNSPLHF
TRBJ2-1 | TRBV10-2 | few | TRBD2 | TGCGCCAGCACCGGCGGGACTAGCGGTCGCAATGAGCAGTTCTTC | CASTGGTSGRNEQFF
TRBJ2-5 | TRBV11-1 | many | TRBD2 | TGTGCCAGCAGCCCACTAGCGGGAGTTGAAGAGACCCAGTACTTC | CASSPLAGVEETQYF
TRBJ2-7 | TRBV20-1 | many | TRBD2 | TGCAGTGCTAGAGATGAGTCCCCTAAACTGAGCGGGAGGGCAGTGTACGAGCAGTACTTC | CSARDESPKLSGRAVYEQYF
TRBJ2-3 | TRBV28 | many | . | TGTGCCAGCAGCTCGCCCCCGGTCGGCTGGACAGATACGCAGTATTTT | CASSSPPVGWTDTQYF
TRBJ1-1 | TRBV28 | many | TRBD1 | TGTGCCAGCAGCCCCCCTACCGGGACAGGGGCCGTCGGGGACACTGAAGCTTTCTTT | CASSPPTGTGAVGDTEAFF
TRBJ1-2 | TRBV4-3 | many | . | TGCGCCAGCAGCCAAGACGGTGGGGATGGCTACACCTTC | CASSQDGGDGYTF
TRBJ2-5 | TRBV6-6 | many | . | TGTGCCAGCAGTTACTTGGGGAAGGAGACCCAGTACTTC | CASSYLGKETQYF
TRBJ2-1 | TRBV6-6 | many | . | TGTGCCAGCAGTTACTCGAAGTGGGATAGCGAGCAGTTCTTC | CASSYSKWDSEQFF
TRBJ2-1 | TRBV20-1 | many | TRBD1 | TGCAGTGCTCGCCGACAGGGCCGAGAGTTCTTC | CSARRQGREFF
TRBJ2-3 | TRBV7-2 | many | . | TGTGCCAGCAGCTTAGTAGATACGCAGTATTTT | CASSLVDTQYF
TRBJ2-7 | TRBV12-3/TRBV12-4 | . | . | TGTGCCAGCAGTTTCGGGCTAGGTTTGGTCGAGCAGTACTTC | CASSFGLGLVEQYF
TRBJ1-5 | TRBV14 | few | TRBD1 | TGTGCCAGCAGCCAAGAAAGCCTCGACAGGGGGCTCAGTCAGCCCCAGCATTTT | CASSQESLDRGLSQPQHF
TRBJ2-7 | TRBV7-2 | many | TRBD2 | TGTGCCAGCAGCTTAGGCGGACTAGCCTACTTGGCCTACGAGCAGTACTTC | CASSLGGLAYLAYEQYF
TRBJ1-6 | TRBV11-2 | many | . | TGTGCCAGCAGCTTAGAGGCAGCTTATAATTCACCCCTCCACTTT | CASSLEAAYNSPLHF
TRBJ1-3 | TRBV6-1 | many | . | TGTGCCAGCAGTGTTCCGACGGATGGAAACACCATATATTTT | CASSVPTDGNTIYF
TRBJ2-6 | TRBV29-1 | few | . | TGCAGCGTTGGAGACAGTACTGGGGCCAACGTCCTGACTTTC | CSVGDSTGANVLTF
TRBJ1-1 | TRBV19 | . | . | TGTGCCAGTAGTATAGATCGTCGGAGGATTTGGGGCAGCACTGAAGCTTTCTTT | CASSIDRRRIWGSTEAFF
TRBJ2-1 | TRBV3-1 | many | . | TGTGCCAGCAGCCTTAATACGGACAGTTACAATGAGCAGTTCTTC | CASSLNTDSYNEQFF
TRBJ2-3 | TRBV5-1 | . | TRBD2 | TGCGCCAGCAGCGGGGGAAGCGGGGGGCCCCAGAGAGATACGCAGTATTTT | CASSGGSGGPQRDTQYF
TRBJ2-7 | TRBV5-1 | few | . | TGCGCCAGCAGCTTAGACCAGGGGGGCTTCTACGAGCAGTACTTC | CASSLDQGGFYEQYF
TRBJ2-7 | TRBV7-2 | . | TRBD2 | TGTGGCAGCAGCTTCTCAGCGGGAGACAATTCCTACGAGCAGTACTTC | CGSSFSAGDNSYEQYF
TRBJ2-7 | TRBV4-2 | many | TRBD2 | TGTGCCAGCAGCCAGAGCGGGAACCACGAGCAGTACTTC | CASSQSGNHEQYF
TRBJ2-7 | TRBV28 | many | . | TGTGCCAGCAGTTCCCCCGGGATTACATACTACGAGCAGTACTTC | CASSSPGITYYEQYF
TRBJ1-1 | TRBV7-2 | many | . | TGTGCCAGCACCATAAGGCTCGTCGGGACTGAAGCTTTCTTT | CASTIRLVGTEAFF
TRBJ2-1 | TRBV5-1 | few | . | TGCGCCAGCAGCTTGGCGGAGGGACCACAGTTCTTC | CASSLAEGPQFF
TRBJ1-3 | TRBV29-1 | . | . | TGCAGCGTTGCCCCCTCTGGAAACACCATATATTTT | CSVAPSGNTIYF
TRBJ1-3 | TRBV5-4 | few | . | TGTGCCAGCAGTTCTGACCCTTCCCCTGGAAACACCATATATTTT | CASSSDPSPGNTIYF
TRBJ1-3 | TRBV20-1 | many | . | TGCAGTGTTCTAGACCGCTCTGGAAACACCATATATTTT | CSVLDRSGNTIYF
TRBJ2-7 | TRBV29-1 | . | TRBD1 | TGCAGCGTCCAAGTGGGACAGGGAGACGAGCAGTACTTC | CSVQVGQGDEQYF
TRBJ2-7 | TRBV3-1 | . | . | TGTGCCAGCAGCCAGGGACTGCTTTACGAGCAGTACTTC | CASSQGLLYEQYF
TRBJ2-3 | TRBV5-5 | . | . | TGCGCCAGCAGCTTTCTCGAGACAGATACGCAGTATTTT | CASSFLETDTQYF
TRBJ2-1 | TRBV7-9 | . | . | TGTGCCAGCAGCCCCGGGGCGCTGGGTGAGCAGTTCTTC | CASSPGALGEQFF
TRBJ1-2 | TRBV10-3 | . | TRBD1 | TGTGCCACCAGTGAGTCAAACAGGGGGTATCGCTATGGCTACACCTTC | CATSESNRGYRYGYTF
TRBJ2-2 | TRBV6-2/TRBV6-3 | many | TRBD2 | TGTGCCAGCAGGCCTACTAGCGGGGGCAACACCGGGGAGCTGTTTTTT | CASRPTSGGNTGELFF
TRBJ2-7 | TRBV4-1 | . | TRBD2 | TGCGCCAGCAGCCTTACAGCGGGAGGCTACGAGCAGTACTTC | CASSLTAGGYEQYF
TRBJ1-1 | TRBV7-2 | many | TRBD1 | TGTGCCAGCAGCTGGGGACAGAGAGGGAACACTGAAGCTTTCTTT | CASSWGQRGNTEAFF
TRBJ2-7 | TRBV6-1 | many | TRBD2 | TGTGCCAGCAGTAAACCGACTAGCGGGAGGTTCCACGAGCAGTACTTC | CASSKPTSGRFHEQYF
TRBJ2-1 | TRBV9 | many | . | TGTGCCAGCAGCGTAGCGTACAATGAGCAGTTCTTC | CASSVAYNEQFF
TRBJ2-1 | TRBV5-1 | few | . | TGCGCCAGCAGCTTGGGGGCCGCGACAGTTTACAATGAGCAGTTCTTC | CASSLGAATVYNEQFF